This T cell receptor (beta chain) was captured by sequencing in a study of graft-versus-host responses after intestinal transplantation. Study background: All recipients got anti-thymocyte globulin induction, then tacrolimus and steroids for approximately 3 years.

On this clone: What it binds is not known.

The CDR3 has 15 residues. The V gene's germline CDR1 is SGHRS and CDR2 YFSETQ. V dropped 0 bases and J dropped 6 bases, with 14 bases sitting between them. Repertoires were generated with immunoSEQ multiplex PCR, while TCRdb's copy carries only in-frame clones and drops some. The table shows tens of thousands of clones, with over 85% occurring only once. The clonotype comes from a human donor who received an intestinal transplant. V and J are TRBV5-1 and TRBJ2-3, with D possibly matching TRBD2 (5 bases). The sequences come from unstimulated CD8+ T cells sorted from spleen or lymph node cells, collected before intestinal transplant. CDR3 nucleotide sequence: TGCGCCAGCAGCTTGGAGGAGGTGCTACGGGATACGCAGTATTTT. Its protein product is CASSLEEVLRDTQYF.